The present T cell receptor beta chain was sequenced within a study of prognosis after radiotherapy for stage I lung cancer. The CDR3 is 14 amino acids. The V and J ends lost 5 bases and 6 bases, in that order; junction bases with no gene match: 7. Genomic DNA served as the source from which two-round multiplex PCR generated TCR beta CDR3 amplicons. Specific primers for each TRBV and TRBJ gene were what first-round PCR used. From the multiplex PCR reads, TCRdb called clonotypes with MiXCR, one entry per CDR3 protein. The data contain 13,000 to 15,000 distinct CDR3 sequences, roughly 52% of them singletons. Relative to its sample, this clonotype is medium-sized (0.01 to 0.1%).

This TCR was recovered from a donor aged 50 or older with non-small cell lung cancer. The gene calls are TRBV12-3 or TRBV12-4 and TRBJ2-7, with 10 nucleotides matching TRBD2. Sample: PBMCs, taken before or after stereotactic body radiation therapy (not recorded which). The CDR3 DNA is TGTGCCAGCAGTCAGCGGGGGGGCCGGGGCGAGCAGTACTTC. This sequence encodes CASSQRGGRGEQYF.